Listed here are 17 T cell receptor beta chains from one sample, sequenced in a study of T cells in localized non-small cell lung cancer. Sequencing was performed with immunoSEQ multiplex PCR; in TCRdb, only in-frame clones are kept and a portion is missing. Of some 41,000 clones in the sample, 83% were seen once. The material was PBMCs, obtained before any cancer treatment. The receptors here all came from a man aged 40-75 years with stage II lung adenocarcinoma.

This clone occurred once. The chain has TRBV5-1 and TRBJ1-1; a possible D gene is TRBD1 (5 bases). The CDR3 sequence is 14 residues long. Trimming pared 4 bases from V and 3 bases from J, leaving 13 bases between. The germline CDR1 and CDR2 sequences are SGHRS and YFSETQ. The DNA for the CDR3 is TGCGCCAGCAGCCCGCGGGGCTCGGACACTGAAGCTTTCTTT. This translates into CASSPRGSDTEAFF.

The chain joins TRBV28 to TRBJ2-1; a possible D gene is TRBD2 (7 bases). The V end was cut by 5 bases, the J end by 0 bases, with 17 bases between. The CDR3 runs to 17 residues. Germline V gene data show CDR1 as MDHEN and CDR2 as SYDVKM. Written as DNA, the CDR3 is TGTGCCAGCAGTGAAGGGGGGGGGCTAATCTCCTACAATGAGCAGTTCTTC. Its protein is CASSEGGGLISYNEQFF.

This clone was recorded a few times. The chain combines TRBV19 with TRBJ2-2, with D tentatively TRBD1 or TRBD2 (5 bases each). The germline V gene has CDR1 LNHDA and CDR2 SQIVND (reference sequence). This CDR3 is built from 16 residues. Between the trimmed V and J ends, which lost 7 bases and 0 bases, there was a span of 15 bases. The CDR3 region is CASNSRDGTNTGELFF. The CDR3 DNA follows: TGTGCCAGTAATTCCCGGGACGGAACGAACACCGGGGAGCTGTTTTTT.

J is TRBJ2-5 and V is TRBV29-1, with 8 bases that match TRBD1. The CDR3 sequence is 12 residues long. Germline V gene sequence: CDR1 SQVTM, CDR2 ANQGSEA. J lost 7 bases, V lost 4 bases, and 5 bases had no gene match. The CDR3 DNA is TGCAGCGTTGCCGGACAGGGCGGGACCCAGTACTTC. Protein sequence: CSVAGQGGTQYF.

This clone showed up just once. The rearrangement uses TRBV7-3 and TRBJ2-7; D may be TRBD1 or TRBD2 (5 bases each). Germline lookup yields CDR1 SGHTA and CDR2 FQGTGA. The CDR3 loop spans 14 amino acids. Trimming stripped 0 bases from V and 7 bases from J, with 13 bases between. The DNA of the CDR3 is TGTGCCAGCAGCTTAACGGGACGGCCCGCAGAGCAGTACTTC. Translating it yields CASSLTGRPAEQYF.

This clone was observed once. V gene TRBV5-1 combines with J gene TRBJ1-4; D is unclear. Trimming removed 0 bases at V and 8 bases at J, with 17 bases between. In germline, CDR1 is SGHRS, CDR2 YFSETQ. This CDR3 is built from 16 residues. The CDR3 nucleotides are TGCGCCAGCAGCTTGGGAGTTGCGGGTGGTTTGGAAAAACTGTTTTTT. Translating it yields CASSLGVAGGLEKLFF.

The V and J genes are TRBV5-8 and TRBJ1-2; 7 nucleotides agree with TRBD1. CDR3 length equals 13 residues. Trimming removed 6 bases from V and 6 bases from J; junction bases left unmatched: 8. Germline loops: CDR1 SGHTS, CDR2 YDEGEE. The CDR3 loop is CASNLRGRDGYTF. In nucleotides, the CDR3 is TGTGCCAGCAATCTAAGGGGGCGGGATGGCTACACCTTC.

Here the CDR3 reads CASSFDPGKKSGYTF. The CDR3 coding sequence is TGTGCCAGCAGCTTTGACCCGGGGAAAAAGAGCGGCTACACCTTC. The chain couples TRBV13 to TRBJ1-2; D gene ambiguous. The CDR3 length is 15 residues. V lost 3 bases and J lost 8, with 19 bases in between. The V gene's germline CDR1 is PRHDT and CDR2 FYEKMQ (reference sequence).

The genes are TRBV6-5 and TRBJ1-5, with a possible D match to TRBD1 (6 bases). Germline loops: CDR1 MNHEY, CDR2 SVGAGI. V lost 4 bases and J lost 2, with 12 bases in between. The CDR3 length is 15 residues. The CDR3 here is CASSSNRQGNQPQHF. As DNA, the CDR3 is TGTGCCAGCAGTTCCAATCGACAGGGCAATCAGCCCCAGCATTTT.

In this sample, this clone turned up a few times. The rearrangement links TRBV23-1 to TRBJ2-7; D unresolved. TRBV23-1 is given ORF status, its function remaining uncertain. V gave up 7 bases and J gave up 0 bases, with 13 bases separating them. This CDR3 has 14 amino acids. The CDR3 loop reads CASNNPGFSYEQYF. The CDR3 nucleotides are TGCGCCAGCAATAACCCCGGCTTCTCCTACGAGCAGTACTTC.

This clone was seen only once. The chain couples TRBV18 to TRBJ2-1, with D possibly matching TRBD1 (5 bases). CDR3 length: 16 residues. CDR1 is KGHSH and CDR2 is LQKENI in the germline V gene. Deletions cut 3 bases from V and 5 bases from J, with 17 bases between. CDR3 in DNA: TGTGCCAGCTCACCTCCGTTGCAGGGTTCGGACAATGAGCAGTTCTTC. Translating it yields CASSPPLQGSDNEQFF.

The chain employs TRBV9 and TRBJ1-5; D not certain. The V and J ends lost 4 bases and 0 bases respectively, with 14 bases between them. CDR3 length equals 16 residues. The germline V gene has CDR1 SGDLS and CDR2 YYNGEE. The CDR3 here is CASSPGDSNSNQPQHF. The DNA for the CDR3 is TGTGCCAGCAGCCCAGGAGATTCTAATAGCAATCAGCCCCAGCATTTT.

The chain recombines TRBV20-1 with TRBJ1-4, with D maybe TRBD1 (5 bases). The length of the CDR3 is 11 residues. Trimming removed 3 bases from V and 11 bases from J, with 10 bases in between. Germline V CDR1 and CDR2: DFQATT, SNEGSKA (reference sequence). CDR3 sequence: CSAREGPKLFF. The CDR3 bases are TGCAGTGCTAGGGAGGGACCCAAACTGTTTTTT.

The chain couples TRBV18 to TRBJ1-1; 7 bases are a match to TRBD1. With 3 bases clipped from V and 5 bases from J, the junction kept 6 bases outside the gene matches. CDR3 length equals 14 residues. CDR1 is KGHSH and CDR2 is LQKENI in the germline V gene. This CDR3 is CASSPLTGRTEAFF. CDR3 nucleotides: TGTGCCAGCTCACCTTTGACAGGGCGAACTGAAGCTTTCTTT.

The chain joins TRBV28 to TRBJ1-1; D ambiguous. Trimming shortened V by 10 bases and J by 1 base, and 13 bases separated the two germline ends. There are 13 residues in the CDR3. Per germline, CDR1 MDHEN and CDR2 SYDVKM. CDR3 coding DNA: TGTGCCACGTCCTTAAACAGGAACACTGAAGCTTTCTTT. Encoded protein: CATSLNRNTEAFF. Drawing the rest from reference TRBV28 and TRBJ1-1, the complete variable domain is DVKVTQSSRYLVKRTGEKVFLECVQDMDHENMFWYRQDPGLGLRLIYFSYDVKMKEKGDIPEGYSVSREKKERFSLILESASTNQTSMYLCATSLNRNTEAFFGQGTRLTVV.

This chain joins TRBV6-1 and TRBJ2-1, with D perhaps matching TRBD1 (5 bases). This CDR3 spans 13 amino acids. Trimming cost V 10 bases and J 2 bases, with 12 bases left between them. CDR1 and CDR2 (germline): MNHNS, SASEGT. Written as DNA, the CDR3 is TGTGCCATCCTACAGGCACCCTACAATGAGCAGTTCTTC. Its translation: CAILQAPYNEQFF.

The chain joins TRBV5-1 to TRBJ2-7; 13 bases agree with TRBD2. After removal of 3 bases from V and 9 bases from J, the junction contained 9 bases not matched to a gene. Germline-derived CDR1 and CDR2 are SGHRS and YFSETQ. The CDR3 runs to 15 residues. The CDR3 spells CASSSGLAGKEGQYF. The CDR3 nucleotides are TGCGCCAGCAGCTCGGGACTAGCGGGGAAGGAGGGGCAGTACTTC.